The clone carrying this T cell receptor beta chain was seen a handful of times. Antigen unknown. J gave up 6 bases and V 5 bases, and 4 bases lay outside the gene matches. CDR3 length equals 12 residues. Amplified TCR beta CDR3 regions derived from RNA transcripts. TCR CDR3 regions were first amplified by RT-PCR with HTBI primers. TCRdb reprocessed the multiplex PCR reads via MiXCR and lists one record per CDR3 protein. The sample consists of 500,000 to 600,000 distinct CDR3 sequences, 46% of them appearing once. Reasons for excluding patients were uncontrolled infection, other autoimmune disease, pregnancy or lactation. Each diagnosis was grounded in clinical symptoms, serum thyroxine and TRAb, thyroid ultrasound, and orbital computed tomography. This record belongs to a study of T cells in Graves' hyperthyroidism and ophthalmopathy. Study conclusions and caveats: A model built on 13 V-J features separated ophthalmopathy from stable hyperthyroidism. Blood samples included most of the expanded thyroid clonotypes exceeding 0.001.

The sequence was collected from an adult woman with Graves' disease, either hyperthyroidism or ophthalmopathy (not recorded which). The V call is TRBV12-3 or TRBV12-4, the J call TRBJ2-7; 7 nucleotides line up with TRBD2. Sequenced sample: peripheral blood or thyroid tissue (not recorded which). CDR3 sequence reads: CASSPPGGEQYF. For the CDR3, the DNA is TGTGCCAGCAGTCCTCCGGGGGGCGAGCAGTACTTC.